This T cell receptor (beta chain) was obtained from a study of spatial heterogeneity in lung cancer. TCR cDNA molecules were tagged individually, and each one carried a unique molecular identifier. MiXCR, applied by TCRdb to the 5' RACE reads, yields one record per CDR3 protein. In the table there are over 1,500 distinct CDR3 sequences, 20% to 30% of which are singletons. This clonotype was picked up many times. The CDR3 runs 16 residues. CDR1 and CDR2 from the germline V gene are SGHRS and YFSETQ. V was clipped by 2 bases and J by 4 bases; unmatched bases: 9. Time point given: sample taken at primary tumor resection. Tumor, nontumor lung or frozen PBMC supplied whole RNA that was sequenced unsorted.

The chain couples TRBV5-1 to TRBJ2-3; 8 bases fit TRBD2. The sequence was collected from a male donor with early-stage non-small cell lung cancer. The sequences come from PBMCs, collected at surgery. The CDR3 sequence: CASSLGIGREADTQYF. The CDR3 DNA follows: TGCGCCAGCAGCTTAGGAATCGGGAGGGAGGCAGATACGCAGTATTTT.